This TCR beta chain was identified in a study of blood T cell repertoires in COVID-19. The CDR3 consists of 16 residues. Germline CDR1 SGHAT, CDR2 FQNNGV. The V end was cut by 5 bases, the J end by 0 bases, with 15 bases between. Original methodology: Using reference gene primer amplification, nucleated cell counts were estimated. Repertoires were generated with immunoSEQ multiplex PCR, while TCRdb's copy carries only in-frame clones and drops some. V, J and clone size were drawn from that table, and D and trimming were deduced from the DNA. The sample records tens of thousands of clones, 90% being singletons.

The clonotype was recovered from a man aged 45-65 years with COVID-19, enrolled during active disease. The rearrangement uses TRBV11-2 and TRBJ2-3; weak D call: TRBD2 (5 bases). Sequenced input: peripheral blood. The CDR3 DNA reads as TGTGCCAGCAGCCCGCGGGCAGGAGCTAGCACAGATACGCAGTATTTT. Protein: CASSPRAGASTDTQYF.